This is a list of T cell receptor beta chains from one sample in a study of metastatic and nonmetastatic thyroid tumors. From the PCR reads, TCRdb re-called clones with MiXCR. The sample lists 30,000 or so clones; 15% to 20% were seen once. Material for sequencing was blood. The receptors stem from a female donor with papillary thyroid cancer or a benign thyroid nodule (not recorded which). Some clones in this sample may be carry-over from other donors' samples. Each CDR3 is given with its conserved first and last residue. A D gene is named only where the DNA matches it firmly. Not all rows give a size; the values are once, few, many and, for expanded clones, a class.

v_gene	j_gene	d_gene	abundance	CDR3aa	CDR3nt
TRBV20-1	TRBJ2-7	NA	many	CNARPPRGVSYEQYF	TGCAATGCTAGACCCCCCCGAGGGGTTTCCTACGAGCAGTACTTC
TRBV28	TRBJ2-1	NA	NA	CASSFQSSNEQFF	TGTGCCAGCAGTTTTCAGTCTAGCAATGAGCAGTTCTTC
TRBV7-3	TRBJ2-1	TRBD1	NA	CASSLRQGLNNEQFF	TGTGCCAGCAGCTTAAGACAGGGCTTGAACAATGAGCAGTTCTTC
TRBV5-1	TRBJ2-7	NA	NA	CASSPFLGGTTYEQYF	TGCGCCAGCAGCCCATTTTTGGGGGGAACCACCTACGAGCAGTACTTC
TRBV2	TRBJ2-7	NA	few	CASSGQGGHEQYF	TGTGCCAGCAGTGGTCAGGGGGGCCACGAGCAGTACTTC
TRBV5-8	TRBJ2-1	NA	many	CASSPPLHLAPEQFF	TGTGCCAGCAGCCCCCCCCTCCACCTAGCACCCGAGCAGTTCTTC
TRBV10-3	TRBJ1-1	NA	many	CAISDEARRTRGAFF	TGTGCCATCAGTGATGAGGCAAGAAGAACTAGAGGAGCTTTCTTT
TRBV5-1	TRBJ2-7	NA	NA	CASSFEEQYF	TGCGCCAGCAGCTTTGAAGAACAGTACTTC
TRBV12-3/TRBV12-4	TRBJ2-7	NA	NA	CASSSDGTYEQYF	TGTGCCAGCTCCTCAGATGGTACCTACGAGCAGTACTTC
TRBV20-1	TRBJ2-5	TRBD2	NA	CSARASGGTETQYF	TGCAGTGCTAGAGCTAGCGGGGGGACAGAGACCCAGTACTTC
TRBV6-2/TRBV6-3	TRBJ2-3	TRBD1	few	CASSLDRVEDTQYF	TGTGCCAGCAGTCTCGACAGGGTTGAAGATACGCAGTATTTT
TRBV18	TRBJ1-5	NA	many	CASSPRDAKNQPQHF	TGTGCCAGCTCACCACGGGACGCCAAGAATCAGCCCCAGCATTTT
TRBV5-1	TRBJ2-2	NA	NA	CASSKDTQNTGELFF	TGCGCCAGCAGCAAGGACACTCAGAACACCGGGGAGCTGTTTTTT
TRBV28	TRBJ2-6	NA	many	CASRLGLASGANVLTF	TGTGCCAGCAGACTGGGACTGGCCTCTGGGGCCAACGTCCTGACTTTC
TRBV19	TRBJ1-2	NA	many	CASRQTINYGYTF	TGTGCCAGTAGACAGACTATAAACTATGGCTACACCTTC
TRBV6-1	TRBJ2-7	TRBD1	few	CASRRRGQPVYEQYF	TGTGCCAGCAGACGACGGGGACAGCCCGTCTACGAGCAGTACTTC
TRBV4-3	TRBJ2-3	NA	NA	CASSQGAVGADTQYF	TGCGCCAGCAGCCAAGGTGCAGTCGGCGCAGATACGCAGTATTTT
TRBV3-1	TRBJ1-2	NA	medium-sized	CASSQQTDYGYTF	TGTGCCAGCAGCCAACAGACAGACTATGGCTACACCTTC
TRBV7-2	TRBJ2-1	NA	many	CASSPRRAEREQFF	TGTGCCAGCAGCCCCAGACGGGCGGAGCGAGAGCAGTTCTTC
TRBV6-1	TRBJ1-2	NA	few	CASSEAGNYGYTF	TGTGCCAGCAGTGAAGCGGGAAACTATGGCTACACCTTC
TRBV27	TRBJ2-7	NA	NA	CASGFLREQYF	TGTGCCAGCGGGTTTCTTCGCGAGCAGTACTTC
TRBV7-3	TRBJ2-7	TRBD2	few	CASSSGTSEQYF	TGTGCCAGCAGCTCCGGGACTAGCGAGCAGTACTTC
TRBV11-2	TRBJ2-7	TRBD1	NA	CASSPDRGSYEQYF	TGTGCCAGCAGCCCAGACAGGGGGTCCTACGAGCAGTACTTC
TRBV6-2/TRBV6-3	TRBJ1-1	NA	NA	CASSYSTNTEAFF	TGTGCCAGCAGTTACTCGACGAACACTGAAGCTTTCTTT
TRBV6-1	TRBJ2-1	TRBD2	many	CASRREGSYNEQFF	TGTGCCAGCAGGAGGGAGGGCTCCTACAATGAGCAGTTCTTC
TRBV18	TRBJ2-7	NA	many	CASSHRDASSYEQYF	TGTGCCAGCTCACACCGGGACGCGAGCTCCTACGAGCAGTACTTC
TRBV5-1	TRBJ1-2	NA	NA	CASSLRPQVQANYVYTF	TGCGCCAGCAGCCTAAGACCTCAGGTCCAAGCTAACTATGTCTACACCTTC
TRBV10-3	TRBJ2-2	NA	many	CAISDSRNTGELFF	TGTGCCATCAGTGATTCTCGGAACACCGGGGAGCTGTTTTTT
TRBV5-1	TRBJ2-7	NA	NA	CASSLAGIYEQYF	TGCGCCAGCAGCTTGGCCGGAATCTACGAGCAGTACTTC
TRBV20-1	TRBJ2-7	NA	many	CSADLGTLSYEQYF	TGCAGTGCTGATCTAGGGACTCTCTCCTACGAGCAGTACTTC
TRBV4-1	TRBJ1-2	NA	few	CASSQGTSNYGYTF	TGCGCCAGCAGCCAAGGGACAAGTAACTATGGCTACACCTTC
TRBV6-1	TRBJ2-7	NA	few	CASKGHYEQYF	TGTGCCAGCAAGGGGCACTACGAGCAGTACTTC
TRBV20-1	TRBJ2-4	NA	many	CSAPHSLAKNIQYF	TGCAGTGCTCCGCACAGCCTAGCCAAAAACATTCAGTACTTC
TRBV6-1	TRBJ2-7	NA	few	CASSTGIDYEQYF	TGTGCCAGTTCTACAGGGATAGACTACGAGCAGTACTTC
TRBV20-1	TRBJ1-1	NA	many	CSARTGGTEAFF	TGCAGCGCTCGGACGGGAGGCACTGAAGCTTTCTTT
TRBV19	TRBJ1-4	NA	many	CARGPGEVVKATNEKLFF	TGTGCCAGAGGACCCGGTGAGGTAGTAAAAGCAACTAATGAAAAACTGTTTTTT
TRBV10-1	TRBJ2-3	NA	many	CTSSPGYSSTDTQYF	TGCACCAGCAGCCCGGGCTATTCTAGCACAGATACGCAGTATTTT
TRBV15	TRBJ2-3	TRBD2	many	CATSRDLLAGDTQYF	TGTGCCACCAGCAGAGATCTCCTAGCGGGAGATACGCAGTATTTT
TRBV5-1	TRBJ2-3	NA	NA	CASSLWSEVDTQYF	TGCGCCAGCAGCTTATGGTCAGAGGTAGATACGCAGTATTTT
TRBV4-1	TRBJ2-3	NA	NA	CASSRGDTHNF	TGCGCCAGCAGCCGGGGAGATACGCATAATTTT
TRBV6-6	TRBJ2-3	NA	many	CASSYRDWRDTQYF	TGTGCCAGCAGTTACCGAGACTGGCGCGATACGCAGTATTTT